What follows are 16 T cell receptor beta chains derived from one specimen sequenced in a study of control samples from healthy donors and cancer patients (TCRdb year 2020). The library was prepared using the immunoSEQ multiplex PCR assay. The table was pulled from immuneACCESS by TCRdb, which kept in-frame rearrangements only. Such tables lose some clones; where checked, under half of the loss comes from unresolved V genes, and the rest has no known cause. The table for this sample lists some 120,000 clones; roughly nine tenths of them were counted only once. The ten largest clones take up approximately 39% of the sample. Input material: blood. The receptors shown here come from a man in his fifties or sixties in good health.

The chain is built from TRBV18 and TRBJ2-7; D tentatively fits TRBD1 or TRBD2 (5 bases each). The germline V gene has CDR1 KGHSH and CDR2 LQKENI. This CDR3 contains 15 residues. Trimming took off 3 bases at V and 4 bases at J, with 16 bases between the two ends. The CDR3 sequence: CASSPKQGERYEQYF. The CDR3 nucleotides read TGTGCCAGCTCACCGAAGCAGGGAGAGCGGTACGAGCAGTACTTC.

This chain links TRBV18 with TRBJ2-3; 13 nucleotides agree with TRBD2. Per the germline V gene, CDR1 is KGHSH and CDR2 is LQKENI. The CDR3 consists of 20 residues. V dropped 4 bases and J dropped 1; count of bases not matched to a gene: 14. The CDR3 DNA sequence: TGTGCCAGCTCACTCTCCGGACTAGCGGGGGACGAGATTCGCACAGATACGCAGTATTTT. Residues: CASSLSGLAGDEIRTDTQYF.

This sequence joins TRBV2 and TRBJ1-1; a weak D match, TRBD1 (6 bases). The CDR3 contains 16 residues. Looked up from germline, CDR1 is SNHLY and CDR2 is FYNNEI. The V gene lost 0 bases and the J gene lost 0 bases, with 11 bases spanning the gap. The CDR3 sequence is CASSEAGGEMNTEAFF. The CDR3 nucleotides are TGTGCCAGCAGTGAAGCTGGGGGCGAGATGAACACTGAAGCTTTCTTT.

This clone was detected only once. The rearrangement links TRBV19 to TRBJ2-3; a possible D gene is TRBD1 (6 bases). CDR3 length equals 15 residues. The V end was cut by 3 bases, the J end by 5 bases, with 15 bases between. The germline CDR1 and CDR2 sequences are LNHDA and SQIVND (reference sequence). In DNA form, the CDR3 reads TGTGCCAGTAGTATCTTGGGGGCGAGGAAAGATACGCAGTATTTT. Its protein product is CASSILGARKDTQYF.

DNA of the CDR3: TGTGCCAGCAGCCACCGGAATGACCCCTACGAGCAGTACTTC. Amino acids: CASSHRNDPYEQYF. V usage is TRBV3-1 (or the pseudogene TRBV3-2) and J usage is TRBJ2-7; D ambiguous. Trimming removed 3 bases from V and 2 bases from J, with 11 bases in between. The CDR3 has 14 residues. Germline values: CDR1 LGHDT, CDR2 YNNKEL (reference sequence).

The chain combines TRBV6-6 with TRBJ1-1; D is undetermined. CDR1 and CDR2 (germline): MNHNY, SVGAGI (reference sequence). The CDR3 is made up of 12 amino acids. Trimming took off 5 bases at V and 0 bases at J, with 4 bases between the two ends. In DNA, the CDR3 is TGTGCCAGCAGTACAATGAACACTGAAGCTTTCTTT. This translates into CASSTMNTEAFF.

This sequence joins TRBV5-1 and TRBJ1-1; no firm D call. The V gene's germline CDR1 is SGHRS and CDR2 YFSETQ. Trimming removed 4 bases at V and 0 bases at J, with 16 bases between. The CDR3 spans 16 residues. CDR3 in amino acids: CASSRTEGFMNTEAFF. The CDR3 bases are TGCGCCAGCAGCCGGACGGAGGGATTCATGAACACTGAAGCTTTCTTT. Combining the CDR3 with reference TRBV5-1 and TRBJ1-1 gives the whole variable domain KAGVTQTPRYLIKTRGQQVTLSCSPISGHRSVSWYQQTPGQGLQFLFEYFSETQRNKGNFPGRFSGRQFSNSRSEMNVSTLELGDSALYLCASSRTEGFMNTEAFFGQGTRLTVV.

The chain has TRBV5-6 and TRBJ1-4; 10 nucleotides agree with TRBD1. J gave up 6 bases and V 4 bases, and 9 bases lay outside the gene matches. The germline V gene encodes CDR1 SGHDT and CDR2 YYEEEE. The CDR3 contains 16 residues. The CDR3 loop reads CASSTLDRGPDEKLFF. The CDR3 region has the DNA TGTGCCAGCAGCACACTAGACAGGGGGCCTGATGAAAAACTGTTTTTT. Together with reference TRBV5-6 and TRBJ1-4, the CDR3 gives the full variable domain: DAGVTQSPTHLIKTRGQQVTLRCSPKSGHDTVSWYQQALGQGPQFIFQYYEEEERQRGNFPDRFSGHQFPNYSSELNVNALLLGDSALYLCASSTLDRGPDEKLFFGSGTQLSVL.

This chain links TRBV18 with TRBJ2-7; 9 positions match TRBD1. There are 14 residues in the CDR3. Trimming cost V 5 bases and J 6 bases; bases outside gene matches: 8. Germline CDR1 and CDR2: KGHSH and LQKENI. CDR3 sequence reads: CASSTGTGNPEQYF. The CDR3 DNA reads as TGTGCCAGCTCAACCGGGACAGGGAACCCCGAGCAGTACTTC.

The rearrangement uses TRBV6-5 and TRBJ2-5, with TRBD1 identical over 9 bases. The trim removed 5 bases at V and 5 bases at J, leaving 6 bases unmatched. CDR1 and CDR2 (germline): MNHEY, SVGAGI. The CDR3 consists of 14 residues. The DNA for the CDR3 is TGTGCCAGCAGTCCCAGGACAGGGGATGAGACCCAGTACTTC. Its protein is CASSPRTGDETQYF.

V gene TRBV30 combines with J gene TRBJ1-1; 7 positions match TRBD1. There are 13 residues in the CDR3. Germline V CDR1 and CDR2: GTSNPN, SVGIG (reference sequence). Trimming took 2 bases from V and 4 from J; bases not matched to a gene: 4. CDR3 sequence (DNA): TGTGCCTGGAGTATTGGGACAGTCACTGAAGCTTTCTTT. Translating gives CAWSIGTVTEAFF.

This clone appeared once. This rearrangement joins TRBV6-1 to TRBJ2-2; 7 bases map to TRBD1. The CDR3 is 17 amino acids. Trimming removed 4 bases from V and 2 bases from J; junction bases left unmatched: 10. Per the germline V gene, CDR1 is MNHNS and CDR2 is SASEGT. Here the CDR3 reads CASSGSFGTANTGELFF. DNA of the CDR3: TGTGCCAGCAGTGGGTCCTTCGGGACAGCTAACACCGGGGAGCTGTTTTTT.

The gene calls are TRBV7-2 and TRBJ2-7, with TRBD1 matching over 9 bases. Per germline, CDR1 SGHTA and CDR2 FQGNSA. The CDR3 spans 15 residues. V lost 5 bases and J lost 0; bases outside the gene matches: 5. CDR3 region: CASSPGQGSSYEQYF. CDR3 coding DNA: TGTGCCAGCAGCCCCGGACAGGGGAGCTCCTACGAGCAGTACTTC.

The chain combines TRBV2 with TRBJ2-7; TRBD1 agrees at 7 bases. V gave up 7 bases and J gave up 4 bases; unmatched junction bases: 7. The germline V gene encodes CDR1 SNHLY and CDR2 FYNNEI. The CDR3 has 13 amino acids. The CDR3, as DNA: TGTGCCAGCACTTTAGACAGGGAGTACGAGCAGTACTTC. This sequence encodes CASTLDREYEQYF.

The chain couples TRBV7-6 to TRBJ1-6; D is undetermined. The germline CDR1 and CDR2 sequences are SGHVS and FNYEAQ. Between the trimmed V and J ends, which lost 3 bases and 0 bases, there was a span of 6 bases. This CDR3 comprises 15 residues. Written as DNA, the CDR3 is TGTGCCAGCAGCTTCGAGAGCTCCTATAATTCACCCCTCCACTTT. Its translation: CASSFESSYNSPLHF.

This chain uses TRBV18 with TRBJ1-1; 11 positions agree with TRBD1. V trimming: 6 bases; J trimming: 6 bases; junction bases outside the gene matches: 3. From germline, CDR1 is KGHSH and CDR2 LQKENI. The CDR3 runs to 13 residues. CDR3 sequence: CASSWDRGAEAFF. The CDR3 DNA is TGTGCCAGCTCGTGGGACAGGGGGGCTGAAGCTTTCTTT.